The 18 T cell receptor beta chains in this list originate from one sample, sequenced in a study of post-analysis software for immune sequencing data. The study, taken as a whole, reports: Several TRBV segments (TRBV5-6, TRBV5-1 and TRBV20-1 among them) occurred more frequently in patients than in controls.

Included in the TCR beta cDNA libraries were unique molecular identifiers. MiXCR, run by TCRdb on the PCR reads, gives a single entry per CDR3 protein. The sample includes 500,000 to 600,000 distinct CDR3 sequences, 44% of them seen just once. These receptors are not linked to any known antigen. Sequencing used blood. Receptor source: a girl aged 5-17 years with multiple sclerosis.

This clonotype was detected only a few times. The chain couples TRBV4-1 to TRBJ1-1, with D hard to call. Germline CDR1 is MGHRA and CDR2 is YSYEKL. Trimming removed 4 bases at V and 6 bases at J, with 15 bases between. The CDR3 covers 14 residues. CDR3 sequence reads: CASSRNKGNAEAFF. In DNA, the CDR3 is TGCGCCAGCAGCCGAAACAAAGGAAACGCTGAAGCTTTCTTT.

This clonotype was counted a few times. This rearrangement joins TRBV7-2 to TRBJ2-3; D is undetermined. The CDR3 is 14 residues long. CDR1 and CDR2 (germline): SGHTA, FQGNSA. Trimming stripped 5 bases from V and 4 bases from J, with 13 bases between. DNA for the CDR3: TGTGCCAGCAGCCAAGGGCGGCAGTCAGATACGCAGTATTTT. Translation: CASSQGRQSDTQYF.

This clonotype has more than one count but fewer than ten. This chain joins TRBV4-2 and TRBJ2-7, with D maybe TRBD2 (6 bases). This CDR3 is built from 16 residues. Germline V gives CDR1 LGHNA, CDR2 YNFKEQ. Trimming pared 3 bases from V and 2 bases from J, leaving 17 bases between. The CDR3 reads CASSQGHLANTYEQYF. The CDR3 coding sequence is TGTGCCAGCAGCCAGGGCCACCTAGCGAATACCTACGAGCAGTACTTC.

This chain uses TRBV5-1 with TRBJ1-2; D is unresolved. V was cut by 7 bases and J by 8 bases, with 27 bases left in between. This CDR3 region has 16 residues. In germline, CDR1 is SGHRS, CDR2 YFSETQ. Here the CDR3 reads CASRPRSSGIVGGYTF. CDR3 nucleotides: TGCGCCAGCCGCCCGCGCAGCTCTGGGATAGTAGGCGGCTACACCTTC. Looking up the rest from reference TRBV5-1 and TRBJ1-2 gives the full variable domain: KAGVTQTPRYLIKTRGQQVTLSCSPISGHRSVSWYQQTPGQGLQFLFEYFSETQRNKGNFPGRFSGRQFSNSRSEMNVSTLELGDSALYLCASRPRSSGIVGGYTFGSGTRLTVV.

This clonotype was seen a handful of times. This chain uses TRBV3-1 with TRBJ2-7; 9 bases align to TRBD2. V shed 1 base and J 2 bases; nucleotides not matched to a gene: 0. CDR1 and CDR2 from the germline V gene are LGHDT and YNNKEL (reference sequence). The CDR3 spans 14 residues. The CDR3 DNA follows: TGTGCCAGCAGCCAAGGCGGGAGGGCCTACGAGCAGTACTTC. Amino acid sequence: CASSQGGRAYEQYF.

This clonotype was seen a handful of times. The chain carries TRBV20-1 and TRBJ2-1, with D possibly TRBD2 on 6 matching bases. The CDR3 extends over 12 amino acids. The V and J ends lost 8 bases and 12 bases respectively, with 20 bases between them. Germline V gene sequence: CDR1 DFQATT, CDR2 SNEGSKA (reference sequence). The CDR3 is CSPLIGGSGQFF. The CDR3 DNA follows: TGCAGTCCCTTAATCGGAGGGAGTGGGCAGTTCTTC.

CDR3 DNA: TGTGCCAGCAGTTCTCTCACTGGTGAGGGGCAGTACTTC. Translated, it gives CASSSLTGEGQYF. The V and J genes are TRBV12-3 or TRBV12-4 and TRBJ2-5; D is tentatively TRBD1 or TRBD2 (5 bases each). The V end lost 4 bases, the J end lost 11 bases, and 17 bases lay between the germline ends. CDR3 size: 13 residues.

The J gene is TRBJ1-5, the V gene TRBV4-2; D unclear. Germline V CDR1 and CDR2: LGHNA, YNFKEQ. This CDR3 region has 17 residues. Trimming left V 0 bases short and J 1 base short, with 13 bases between. CDR3 bases: TGTGCCAGCAGCCAAGATTTGGAGACTAAAAGCAATCAGCCCCAGCATTTT. Translating it yields CASSQDLETKSNQPQHF.

About this clonotype itself: One junction end does not reproduce the germline sequence, and a read error may be involved. The V call is TRBV5-6, the J call TRBJ2-5; TRBD2 is a possible D gene (6 bases). Germline CDR1 is SGHDT and CDR2 is YYEEEE. The CDR3 loop spans 14 amino acids. CDR3 in DNA: TGTGCCGGCAGCTTAGTAGCGGCCCAAGAGACCCAGTACTTC. Protein product: CAGSLVAAQETQYF.

This clonotype was counted between two and nine times. The gene calls are TRBV4-1 and TRBJ1-5, with D unresolved. Germline CDR1 MGHRA, CDR2 YSYEKL. Trimming took off 4 bases at V and 0 bases at J, with 10 bases between the two ends. The CDR3 is made up of 15 amino acids. In DNA form, the CDR3 reads TGCGCCAGCAGCCTCGGGCCCCTTAGCAATCAGCCCCAGCATTTT. Encoded protein: CASSLGPLSNQPQHF.

For this clonotype: The junction does not match germline at one end; this may be a read error. The rearrangement joins TRBV5-4 to TRBJ1-1; D remains unclear. Germline CDR1 and CDR2: SGHNT and YYREEE (reference sequence). The CDR3 totals 13 residues. The CDR3 nucleotides are TGTGCCAGCAGCAACAACAACTCCCCTGAGGCTTTCTTT. It translates to CASSNNNSPEAFF. Full variable domain (remainder filled in from reference TRBV5-4 and TRBJ1-1): ETGVTQSPTHLIKTRGQQVTLRCSSQSGHNTVSWYQQALGQGPQFIFQYYREEENGRGNFPPRFSGLQFPNYSSELNVNALELDDSALYLCASSNNNSPEAFFGQGTRLTVV.

In this sample, this clonotype turned up once. The chain recombines TRBV18 with TRBJ1-2, with D tentatively TRBD1 (5 bases). The V and J ends lost 8 bases and 0 bases respectively, with 19 bases between them. Germline CDR1 is KGHSH and CDR2 is LQKENI. This CDR3 contains 16 residues. The CDR3 DNA reads as TGTGCCAGCCCACTCGCTTGGGGCAGGACTAACTATGGCTACACCTTC. Its protein is CASPLAWGRTNYGYTF.

The chain carries TRBV12-3 or TRBV12-4 and TRBJ2-3; possibly TRBD2 for D (6 bases). This CDR3 has 13 residues. The DNA for the CDR3 is TGTGTTAGCACGGGACTTAACACAGATACGCAGTATTTT. Translated: CVSTGLNTDTQYF.

The V call is TRBV4-2, the J call TRBJ2-1; 10 bases agree with TRBD2. The J segment lost 8 bases and the V segment lost 0 bases, leaving 7 bases of the junction unmatched. Looked up from germline, CDR1 is LGHNA and CDR2 is YNFKEQ. This CDR3 contains 16 residues. CDR3 DNA sequence: TGTGCCAGCAGCCAAGACGGGACTAGCGCTAGAGATGAGCAGTTCTTC. Translated: CASSQDGTSARDEQFF.

This chain connects TRBV5-1 to TRBJ2-7; D gene unclear. The DNA end is more similar to TRBJ2-5, so the J call may be wrong. CDR1 is SGHRS, CDR2 YFSETQ, per germline. The CDR3 length is 15 residues. The CDR3 region is CASSFHRQVLQTQYF. DNA of the CDR3: TGCGCCAGCAGCTTCCATCGGCAAGTTCTGCAGACCCAGTACTTC.

V is TRBV9 and J is TRBJ1-2; no definite D call. Trimming shortened V by 4 bases and J by 8 bases, and 18 bases separated the two germline ends. This CDR3 has 14 residues. Germline-derived CDR1 and CDR2 are SGDLS and YYNGEE. CDR3 coding DNA: TGTGCCAGCAGCCCCACCTGGAGTCAAACGGGCTACACCTTC. This codes for CASSPTWSQTGYTF.

The CDR3 protein is CASSLGLGKGESGYTF. The CDR3 nucleotides read TGTGCCAGCAGCTTAGGCCTCGGAAAAGGGGAGAGTGGCTACACCTTC. The chain has TRBV13 and TRBJ1-2; D is perhaps TRBD1 (5 bases). The germline V and J ends were trimmed by 0 bases and 7 bases, with 18 bases remaining between them. CDR3 length: 16 amino acids. Germline loops: CDR1 PRHDT, CDR2 FYEKMQ (reference sequence).

This clonotype has just a few counts. This chain's CDR3 is CSVEEDQLLRQFF. The CDR3 DNA sequence: TGCAGCGTTGAGGAAGACCAACTTTTGCGGCAGTTCTTC. The rearrangement uses TRBV29-1 and TRBJ2-1; D is uncertain. Germline V gene data show CDR1 as SQVTM and CDR2 as ANQGSEA. This CDR3 region has 13 residues. Trimming stripped 3 bases from V and 12 bases from J, with 18 bases between.